A selection of T cell receptor beta chains follows, all from one sample in a study of T cell repertoires in cytomegalovirus infection. TCRdb re-derived calls from the reads in MiXCR, one entry per CDR3 protein. Of about 220,000 distinct CDR3 sequences listed, about 39% are singletons. Their recognized antigens are unknown. The sequencing used CD8+ T cells from cultured PBMCs, collected from culture after CMV antigen stimulation. The receptor set was obtained from a human donor in good health (CMV status not recorded). Some clones in this sample may be carry-over from other donors' samples. The conserved cysteine and the conserved F or W are not part of the CDR3 here. The D gene is left open where the match is weak. Only part of the rows carry a size: once, few, many, or a class if the clone is expanded.

clone_size: .; d_call: .; j_call: TRBJ2-7; cdr3_length: 11; v_call: TRBV28; cdr3_aa: ASSLEGAYEQY
clone_size: .; d_call: .; j_call: TRBJ2-3; cdr3_length: 11; v_call: TRBV7-6; cdr3_aa: ASSLAHSDTPY
clone_size: .; d_call: TRBD1; j_call: TRBJ1-6; cdr3_length: 13; v_call: TRBV6-5; cdr3_aa: ASSPQGADNSPLH
clone_size: few; d_call: .; j_call: TRBJ2-5; cdr3_length: 13; v_call: TRBV6-4; cdr3_aa: ASRDRHGRRETQY
clone_size: few; d_call: .; j_call: TRBJ2-7; cdr3_length: 16; v_call: TRBV7-9; cdr3_aa: ASSLVSADYRGTYEQY
clone_size: .; d_call: .; j_call: TRBJ1-1; cdr3_length: 20; v_call: TRBV7-4; cdr3_aa: ASSLLVGTRPRTRRANTEAF
clone_size: .; d_call: .; j_call: TRBJ2-7; cdr3_length: 12; v_call: TRBV28; cdr3_aa: ASSSGRNTYEQY
clone_size: few; d_call: .; j_call: TRBJ2-2; cdr3_length: 12; v_call: TRBV7-9; cdr3_aa: ALTSGGNTGELF
clone_size: few; d_call: .; j_call: TRBJ2-1; cdr3_length: 15; v_call: TRBV4-2; cdr3_aa: ASSQEATGTPYNEQF
clone_size: few; d_call: TRBD1; j_call: TRBJ1-1; cdr3_length: 16; v_call: TRBV7-9; cdr3_aa: ASSLPPGQGASRSEAF
clone_size: once; d_call: .; j_call: TRBJ1-1; cdr3_length: 13; v_call: TRBV14; cdr3_aa: ASSQVHLGGTEAF
clone_size: few; d_call: TRBD1; j_call: TRBJ2-3; cdr3_length: 13; v_call: TRBV10-2; cdr3_aa: ASSEGQGSPDTQY
clone_size: .; d_call: .; j_call: TRBJ2-1; cdr3_length: 16; v_call: TRBV27; cdr3_aa: ASSFAAYERQNPNEQF
clone_size: .; d_call: .; j_call: TRBJ2-7; cdr3_length: 16; v_call: TRBV7-9; cdr3_aa: ASSPLSSDGRYSYEQY
clone_size: .; d_call: .; j_call: TRBJ1-1; cdr3_length: 13; v_call: TRBV12-3/TRBV12-4; cdr3_aa: ASSATRDTRLEAF
clone_size: .; d_call: TRBD2; j_call: TRBJ2-1; cdr3_length: 12; v_call: TRBV12-3/TRBV12-4; cdr3_aa: ASSGLAGGNEQF
clone_size: .; d_call: TRBD1; j_call: TRBJ1-1; cdr3_length: 13; v_call: TRBV12-3/TRBV12-4; cdr3_aa: ATQGGRGGDTEAF
clone_size: .; d_call: .; j_call: TRBJ2-7; cdr3_length: 12; v_call: TRBV28; cdr3_aa: ASSFGGRAYEQY
clone_size: .; d_call: TRBD1; j_call: TRBJ2-1; cdr3_length: 15; v_call: TRBV10-3; cdr3_aa: AISDPGGQGSYNEQF
clone_size: many; d_call: .; j_call: TRBJ1-1; cdr3_length: 9; v_call: TRBV7-8; cdr3_aa: ASQENTEAF
clone_size: few; d_call: .; j_call: TRBJ2-2; cdr3_length: 13; v_call: TRBV6-1; cdr3_aa: ASSSSTTNTGELF
clone_size: .; d_call: TRBD2; j_call: TRBJ2-1; cdr3_length: 14; v_call: TRBV6-1; cdr3_aa: ASSEEWTSGRDEQF
clone_size: few; d_call: .; j_call: TRBJ1-3; cdr3_length: 14; v_call: TRBV20-1; cdr3_aa: SARDDRTFSGNTIY
clone_size: few; d_call: .; j_call: TRBJ2-1; cdr3_length: 20; v_call: TRBV7-8; cdr3_aa: ASSLESGVARETPNNFNEQF
clone_size: few; d_call: .; j_call: TRBJ2-1; cdr3_length: 12; v_call: TRBV6-1; cdr3_aa: ASSEMRAPNEQF
clone_size: few; d_call: .; j_call: TRBJ2-1; cdr3_length: 14; v_call: TRBV20-1; cdr3_aa: SARRLGDRTYNEQF
clone_size: few; d_call: TRBD1; j_call: TRBJ2-2; cdr3_length: 11; v_call: TRBV27; cdr3_aa: ASSTGLGGELF
clone_size: .; d_call: TRBD1; j_call: TRBJ1-2; cdr3_length: 12; v_call: TRBV7-3; cdr3_aa: ASSVGQGAHGYT
clone_size: .; d_call: .; j_call: TRBJ2-7; cdr3_length: 11; v_call: TRBV12-3/TRBV12-4; cdr3_aa: ASARTTSYEQY
clone_size: .; d_call: TRBD1; j_call: TRBJ1-4; cdr3_length: 11; v_call: TRBV6-6; cdr3_aa: ASSSGTGRKLF
clone_size: .; d_call: TRBD2; j_call: TRBJ2-5; cdr3_length: 14; v_call: TRBV27; cdr3_aa: ASSLVLASGEETQY
clone_size: few; d_call: .; j_call: TRBJ2-7; cdr3_length: 13; v_call: TRBV9; cdr3_aa: ASSVVGQGGDEQY
clone_size: .; d_call: TRBD2; j_call: TRBJ2-7; cdr3_length: 13; v_call: TRBV7-9; cdr3_aa: ASSPGTSGEYEQY
clone_size: few; d_call: .; j_call: TRBJ2-1; cdr3_length: 9; v_call: TRBV7-9; cdr3_aa: ASSLWDEQF
clone_size: .; d_call: TRBD2; j_call: TRBJ2-5; cdr3_length: 15; v_call: TRBV4-2; cdr3_aa: ASSHGAGREVQETQY
clone_size: medium-sized; d_call: .; j_call: TRBJ1-6; cdr3_length: 12; v_call: TRBV7-2; cdr3_aa: ASSLAGRNSPLH
clone_size: .; d_call: .; j_call: TRBJ1-2; cdr3_length: 12; v_call: TRBV4-1; cdr3_aa: ASSLTGDNYGYT
clone_size: .; d_call: .; j_call: TRBJ2-1; cdr3_length: 12; v_call: TRBV24-1; cdr3_aa: ATSRGWSYNEQF
clone_size: .; d_call: TRBD2; j_call: TRBJ2-1; cdr3_length: 14; v_call: TRBV2; cdr3_aa: ASSRRGGRSGHEQF
clone_size: .; d_call: .; j_call: TRBJ2-6; cdr3_length: 13; v_call: TRBV27; cdr3_aa: ASSWGALGANVLT
clone_size: many; d_call: TRBD2; j_call: TRBJ2-1; cdr3_length: 17; v_call: TRBV7-6; cdr3_aa: ASSDYEGLAGGGYNEQF
clone_size: .; d_call: .; j_call: TRBJ2-7; cdr3_length: 10; v_call: TRBV28; cdr3_aa: ASRQISYEQY
clone_size: .; d_call: .; j_call: TRBJ2-2; cdr3_length: 13; v_call: TRBV11-1; cdr3_aa: ASSLVFGVAGELF
clone_size: .; d_call: TRBD1; j_call: TRBJ2-1; cdr3_length: 13; v_call: TRBV6-5; cdr3_aa: ASSYGQGSYNEQF
clone_size: few; d_call: .; j_call: TRBJ1-2; cdr3_length: 12; v_call: TRBV7-6; cdr3_aa: ASSLAEGRDGYT
clone_size: few; d_call: .; j_call: TRBJ2-1; cdr3_length: 13; v_call: TRBV12-3/TRBV12-4; cdr3_aa: ASSLPRVSYNEQF
clone_size: few; d_call: .; j_call: TRBJ1-2; cdr3_length: 12; v_call: TRBV12-3/TRBV12-4; cdr3_aa: ASKPPGARYGYT
clone_size: few; d_call: .; j_call: TRBJ2-7; cdr3_length: 12; v_call: TRBV7-6; cdr3_aa: ASSLVSGRREQY
clone_size: few; d_call: .; j_call: TRBJ2-2; cdr3_length: 15; v_call: TRBV24-1; cdr3_aa: ATQGTKDTVVPGELF
clone_size: .; d_call: .; j_call: TRBJ2-7; cdr3_length: 10; v_call: TRBV12-3/TRBV12-4; cdr3_aa: ASGGFSYEQY
clone_size: many; d_call: .; j_call: TRBJ2-5; cdr3_length: 16; v_call: TRBV7-4; cdr3_aa: ASSLLPETGHHQETQY
clone_size: few; d_call: .; j_call: TRBJ2-7; cdr3_length: 10; v_call: TRBV11-2; cdr3_aa: ASSYTSYEQY
clone_size: .; d_call: .; j_call: TRBJ1-5; cdr3_length: 12; v_call: TRBV6-1; cdr3_aa: ASIAGYSNQPQH